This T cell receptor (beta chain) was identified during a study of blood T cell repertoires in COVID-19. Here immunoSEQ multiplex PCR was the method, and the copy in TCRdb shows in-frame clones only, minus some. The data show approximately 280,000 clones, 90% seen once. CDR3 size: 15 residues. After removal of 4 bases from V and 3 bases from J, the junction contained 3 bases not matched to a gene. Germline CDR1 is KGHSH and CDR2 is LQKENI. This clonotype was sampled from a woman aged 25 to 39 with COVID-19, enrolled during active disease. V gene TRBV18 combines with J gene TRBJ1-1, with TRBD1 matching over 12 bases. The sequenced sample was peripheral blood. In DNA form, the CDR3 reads TGTGCCAGCTCACGGGACAGGGGGCTGGACACTGAAGCTTTCTTT. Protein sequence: CASSRDRGLDTEAFF.